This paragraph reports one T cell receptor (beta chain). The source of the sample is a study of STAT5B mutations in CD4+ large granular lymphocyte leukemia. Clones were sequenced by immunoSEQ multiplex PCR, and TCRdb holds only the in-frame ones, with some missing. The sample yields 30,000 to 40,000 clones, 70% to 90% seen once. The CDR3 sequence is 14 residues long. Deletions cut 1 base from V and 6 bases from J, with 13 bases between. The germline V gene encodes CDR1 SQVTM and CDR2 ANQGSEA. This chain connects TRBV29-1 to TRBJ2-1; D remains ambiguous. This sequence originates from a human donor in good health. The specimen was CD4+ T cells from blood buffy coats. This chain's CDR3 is CSVEGGFFCNEQFF. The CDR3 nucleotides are TGCAGCGTTGAAGGCGGTTTCTTCTGCAATGAGCAGTTCTTC.